This paragraph covers one TCR beta chain sequence. This record comes from a study of blood T cell repertoires in COVID-19. TCRdb's copy holds only in-frame clones and misses some; the assay was immunoSEQ multiplex PCR. The sample holds approximately 150,000 clones, around 84% seen once. The material sequenced was peripheral blood. The origin of this receptor is a woman aged 50 to 65 with COVID-19, enrolled during active disease.

CDR3 DNA: TGTGCCAGTAGTATATTCGGGACTGAAGCTTTCTTT. This gives the protein CASSIFGTEAFF. This chain connects TRBV19 to TRBJ1-1; D gene uncertain. V lost 2 bases, J lost 5 bases, and 6 bases lay in between. Germline V gene data show CDR1 as LNHDA and CDR2 as SQIVND (reference sequence). The CDR3 has 12 residues.